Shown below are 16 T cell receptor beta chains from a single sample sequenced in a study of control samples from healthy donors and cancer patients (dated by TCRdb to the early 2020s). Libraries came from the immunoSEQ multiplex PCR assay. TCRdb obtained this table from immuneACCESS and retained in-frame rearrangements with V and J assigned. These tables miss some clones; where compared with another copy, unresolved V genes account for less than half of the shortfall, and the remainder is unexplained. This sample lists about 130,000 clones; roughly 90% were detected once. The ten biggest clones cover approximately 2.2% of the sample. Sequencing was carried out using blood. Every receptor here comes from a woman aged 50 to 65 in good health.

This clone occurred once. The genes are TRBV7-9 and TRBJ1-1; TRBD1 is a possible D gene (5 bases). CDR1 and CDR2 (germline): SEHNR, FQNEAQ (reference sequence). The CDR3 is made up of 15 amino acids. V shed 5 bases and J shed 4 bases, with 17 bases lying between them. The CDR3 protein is CASSRDQGRVTEAFF. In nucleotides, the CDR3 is TGTGCCAGCAGCAGGGACCAGGGACGTGTCACTGAAGCTTTCTTT.

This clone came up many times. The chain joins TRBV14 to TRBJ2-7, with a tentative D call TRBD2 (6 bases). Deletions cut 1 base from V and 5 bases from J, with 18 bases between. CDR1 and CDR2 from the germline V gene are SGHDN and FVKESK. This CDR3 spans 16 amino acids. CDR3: CASSQGRGLNVDEQYF. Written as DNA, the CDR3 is TGTGCCAGCAGCCAAGGGAGGGGCCTAAACGTCGACGAGCAGTACTTC.

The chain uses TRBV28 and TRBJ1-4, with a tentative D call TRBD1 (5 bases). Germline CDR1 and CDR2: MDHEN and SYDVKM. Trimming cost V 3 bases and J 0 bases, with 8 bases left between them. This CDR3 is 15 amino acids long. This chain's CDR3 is CASSLGGATNEKLFF. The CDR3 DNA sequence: TGTGCCAGCAGTTTGGGGGGTGCAACTAATGAAAAACTGTTTTTT.

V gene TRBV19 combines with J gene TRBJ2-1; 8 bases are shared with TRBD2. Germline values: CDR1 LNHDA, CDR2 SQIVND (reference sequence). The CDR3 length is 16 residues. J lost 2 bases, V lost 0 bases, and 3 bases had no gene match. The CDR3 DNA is TGTGCCAGTAGTATAGACGGTAGCGGGACCTACAATGAGCAGTTCTTC. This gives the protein CASSIDGSGTYNEQFF.

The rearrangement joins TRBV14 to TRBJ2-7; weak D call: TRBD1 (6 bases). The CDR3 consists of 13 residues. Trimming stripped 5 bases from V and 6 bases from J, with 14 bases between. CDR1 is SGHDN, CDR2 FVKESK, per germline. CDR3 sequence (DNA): TGTGCCAGCAGCTCAACAGGGACCTCCGAGCAGTACTTC. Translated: CASSSTGTSEQYF.

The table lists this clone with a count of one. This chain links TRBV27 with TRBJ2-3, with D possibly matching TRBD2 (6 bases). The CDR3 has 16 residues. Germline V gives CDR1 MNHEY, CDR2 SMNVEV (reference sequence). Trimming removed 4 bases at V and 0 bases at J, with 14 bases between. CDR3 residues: CASSWVSAGSTDTQYF. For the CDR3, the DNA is TGTGCCAGCAGTTGGGTTTCGGCGGGGAGCACAGATACGCAGTATTTT.

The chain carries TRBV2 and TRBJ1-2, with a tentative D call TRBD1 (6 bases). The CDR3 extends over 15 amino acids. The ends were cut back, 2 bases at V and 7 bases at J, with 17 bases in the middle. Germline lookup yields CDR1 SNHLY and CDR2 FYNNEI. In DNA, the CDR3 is TGTGCCAGCAGTGAAATGACAGGCCACGGGGGTGGCTACACCTTC. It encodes CASSEMTGHGGGYTF.

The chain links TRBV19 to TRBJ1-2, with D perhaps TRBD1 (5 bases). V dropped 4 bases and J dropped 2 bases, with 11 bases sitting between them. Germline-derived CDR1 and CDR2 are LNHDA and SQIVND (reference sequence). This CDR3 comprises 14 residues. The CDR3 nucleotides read TGTGCCAGTAGTAAGTCAGGGAGGAACTATGGCTACACCTTC. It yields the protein CASSKSGRNYGYTF.

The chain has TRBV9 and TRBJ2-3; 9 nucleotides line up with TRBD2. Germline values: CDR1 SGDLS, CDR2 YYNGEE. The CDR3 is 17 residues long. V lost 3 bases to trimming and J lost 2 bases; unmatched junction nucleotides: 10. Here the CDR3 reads CASSAAGGDRPTDTQYF. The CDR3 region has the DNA TGTGCCAGCAGCGCCGCGGGGGGGGACCGACCCACAGATACGCAGTATTTT.

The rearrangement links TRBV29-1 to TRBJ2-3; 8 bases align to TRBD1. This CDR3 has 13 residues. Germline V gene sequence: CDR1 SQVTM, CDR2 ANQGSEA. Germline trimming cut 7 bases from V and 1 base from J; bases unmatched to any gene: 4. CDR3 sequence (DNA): TGCAGCGGGCCACAGGGGGGCACAGATACGCAGTATTTT. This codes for CSGPQGGTDTQYF.

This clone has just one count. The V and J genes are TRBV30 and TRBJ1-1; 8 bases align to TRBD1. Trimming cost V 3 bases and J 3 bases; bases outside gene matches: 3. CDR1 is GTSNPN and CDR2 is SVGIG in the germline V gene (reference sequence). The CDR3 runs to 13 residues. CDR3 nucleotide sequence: TGTGCCTGGAGGGGGACAGGCGACACTGAAGCTTTCTTT. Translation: CAWRGTGDTEAFF.

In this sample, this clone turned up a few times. CDR3 amino acids: CASSSTGHTGNEQFF. CDR3 coding DNA: TGTGCCAGCAGTTCTACGGGTCATACGGGCAATGAGCAGTTCTTC. This chain joins TRBV14 and TRBJ2-1, with D unclear. Looked up from germline, CDR1 is SGHDN and CDR2 is FVKESK. The CDR3 extends over 15 amino acids. With 6 bases removed from V and 6 bases from J, the gap between germline ends came to 18 bases.

The CDR3: CGDREAFF. DNA of the CDR3: TGCGGCGACAGAGAAGCTTTCTTT. The chain recombines TRBV20-1 with TRBJ1-1; the D gene is possibly TRBD1 (5 bases). Germline lookup yields CDR1 DFQATT and CDR2 SNEGSKA (reference sequence). The CDR3 totals 8 residues.

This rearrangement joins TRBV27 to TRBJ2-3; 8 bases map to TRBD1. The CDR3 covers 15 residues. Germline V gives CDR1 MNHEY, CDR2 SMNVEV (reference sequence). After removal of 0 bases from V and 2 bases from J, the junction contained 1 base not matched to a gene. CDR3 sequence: CASSLSGQATDTQYF. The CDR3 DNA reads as TGTGCCAGCAGTTTATCGGGACAGGCCACAGATACGCAGTATTTT.

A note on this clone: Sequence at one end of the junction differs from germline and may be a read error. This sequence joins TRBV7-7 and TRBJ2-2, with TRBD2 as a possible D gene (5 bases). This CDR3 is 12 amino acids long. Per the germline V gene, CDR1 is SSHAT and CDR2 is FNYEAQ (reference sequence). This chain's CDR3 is CASRLNTGELFF. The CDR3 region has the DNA TGTGCTAGCAGACTAAACACCGGGGAGCTGTTTTTT.

The CDR3 protein is CASSLGAPGQGITGNTIYF. The DNA for the CDR3 is TGTGCCAGCAGCTTAGGGGCTCCGGGACAGGGTATAACTGGAAACACCATATATTTT. The chain carries TRBV11-3 and TRBJ1-3, with TRBD1 identical over 9 bases. In germline, CDR1 is SGHNT, CDR2 YENEEA. Trimming took 1 base from V and 2 from J; bases not matched to a gene: 12. This CDR3 region has 19 residues. The full variable domain, completed using reference TRBV11-3 and TRBJ1-3, is EAGVVQSPRYKIIEKKQPVAFWCNPISGHNTLYWYLQNLGQGPELLIRYENEEAVDDSQLPKDRFSAERLKGVDSTLKIQPAELGDSAVYLCASSLGAPGQGITGNTIYFGEGSWLTVV.